The clone carrying this T cell receptor (beta chain) has only a few counts. Compared with germline, one end of the junction differs, possibly owing to a read error. These data belong to a study of blood T cell repertoires in COVID-19. Study-level information: COVID-19 samples collected from the United States, Italy and Spain covered acute and convalescent phases.

Here immunoSEQ multiplex PCR was the method, and the copy in TCRdb shows in-frame clones only, minus some. The repertoire holds roughly 80,000 clones, with more than 90% as singletons. Germline lookup yields CDR1 SSHAT and CDR2 FNYEAQ (reference sequence). The CDR3 sequence is 13 residues long. V usage is TRBV7-7 and J usage is TRBJ2-7; possibly TRBD2 for D (6 bases). The sequence was obtained from a man aged 60 to 69 with acute or convalescent COVID-19. The sequencing input was peripheral blood. For the CDR3, the DNA is TGTGCTAGCAGTAGCGGCCTCGCCTACGAGCAGTACTTC. This translates into CASSSGLAYEQYF.